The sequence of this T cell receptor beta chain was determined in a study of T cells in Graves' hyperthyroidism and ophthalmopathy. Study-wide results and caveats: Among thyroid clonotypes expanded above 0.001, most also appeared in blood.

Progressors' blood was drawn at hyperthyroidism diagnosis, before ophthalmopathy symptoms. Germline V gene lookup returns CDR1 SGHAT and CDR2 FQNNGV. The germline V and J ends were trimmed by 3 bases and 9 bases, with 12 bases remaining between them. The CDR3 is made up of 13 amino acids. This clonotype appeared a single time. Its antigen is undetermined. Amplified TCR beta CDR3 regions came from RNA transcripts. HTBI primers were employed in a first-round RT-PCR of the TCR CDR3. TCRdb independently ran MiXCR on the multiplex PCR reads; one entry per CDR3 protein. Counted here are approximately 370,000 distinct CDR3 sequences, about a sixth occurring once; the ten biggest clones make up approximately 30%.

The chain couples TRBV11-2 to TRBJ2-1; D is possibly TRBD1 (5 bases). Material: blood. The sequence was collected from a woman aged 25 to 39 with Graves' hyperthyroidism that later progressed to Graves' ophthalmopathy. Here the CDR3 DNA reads TGTGCCAGCAGCTTTCAGGGCATGAGTGAGCAGTTCTTC. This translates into CASSFQGMSEQFF.